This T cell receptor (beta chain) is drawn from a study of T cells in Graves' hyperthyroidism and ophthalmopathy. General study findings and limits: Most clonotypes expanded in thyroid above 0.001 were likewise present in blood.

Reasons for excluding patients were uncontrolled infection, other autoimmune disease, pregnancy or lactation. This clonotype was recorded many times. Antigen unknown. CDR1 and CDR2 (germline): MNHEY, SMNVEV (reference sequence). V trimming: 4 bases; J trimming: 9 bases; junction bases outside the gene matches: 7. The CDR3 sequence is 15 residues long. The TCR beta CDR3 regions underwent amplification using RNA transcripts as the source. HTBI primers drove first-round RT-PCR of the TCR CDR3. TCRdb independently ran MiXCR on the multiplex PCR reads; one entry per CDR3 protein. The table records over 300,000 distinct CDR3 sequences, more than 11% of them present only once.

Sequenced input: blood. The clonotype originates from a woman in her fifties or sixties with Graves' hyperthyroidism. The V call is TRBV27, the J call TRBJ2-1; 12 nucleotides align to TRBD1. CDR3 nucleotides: TGTGCCAGCAGTTCAACCGGGACAGGGGGCACTGAGCAGTTCTTC. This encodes CASSSTGTGGTEQFF.